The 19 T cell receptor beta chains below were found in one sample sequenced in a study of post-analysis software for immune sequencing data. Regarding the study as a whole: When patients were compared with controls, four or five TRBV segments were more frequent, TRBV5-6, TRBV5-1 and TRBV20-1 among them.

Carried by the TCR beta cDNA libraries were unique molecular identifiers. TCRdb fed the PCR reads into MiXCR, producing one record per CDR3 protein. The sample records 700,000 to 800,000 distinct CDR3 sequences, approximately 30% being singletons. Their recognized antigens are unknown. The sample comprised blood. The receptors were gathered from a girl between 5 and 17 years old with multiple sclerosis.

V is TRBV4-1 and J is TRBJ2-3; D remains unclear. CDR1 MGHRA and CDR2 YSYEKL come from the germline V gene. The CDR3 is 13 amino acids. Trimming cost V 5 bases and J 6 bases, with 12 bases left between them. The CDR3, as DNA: TGCGCCAGCAGCTCACCTAGAGGCGATACGCAGTATTTT. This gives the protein CASSSPRGDTQYF.

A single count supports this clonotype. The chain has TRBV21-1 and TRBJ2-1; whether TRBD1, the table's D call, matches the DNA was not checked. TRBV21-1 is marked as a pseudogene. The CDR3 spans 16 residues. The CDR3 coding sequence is TGTGCCAGCAGCAATAGAAGGACAGGGTTTTACAATGAGCAGTTCTTC. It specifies CASSNRRTGFYNEQFF.

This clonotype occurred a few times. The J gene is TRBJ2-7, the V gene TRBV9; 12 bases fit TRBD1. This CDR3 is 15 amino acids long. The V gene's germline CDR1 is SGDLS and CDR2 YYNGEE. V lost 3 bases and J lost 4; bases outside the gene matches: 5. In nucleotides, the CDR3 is TGTGCCAGCAGCGAAGGGACAGGGGGCGCTTACGAGCAGTACTTC. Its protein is CASSEGTGGAYEQYF.

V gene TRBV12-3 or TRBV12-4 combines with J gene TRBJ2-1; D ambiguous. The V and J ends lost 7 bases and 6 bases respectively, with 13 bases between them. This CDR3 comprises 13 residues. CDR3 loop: CASTSYKVNEQFF. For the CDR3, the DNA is TGTGCCAGCACTTCTTATAAGGTCAATGAGCAGTTCTTC.

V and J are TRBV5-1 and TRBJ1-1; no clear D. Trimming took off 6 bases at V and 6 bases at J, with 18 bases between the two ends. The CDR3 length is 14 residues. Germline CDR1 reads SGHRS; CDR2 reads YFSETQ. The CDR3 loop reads CASNPTLGFSEAFF. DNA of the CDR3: TGCGCCAGCAACCCAACGCTGGGGTTTTCTGAAGCTTTCTTT.

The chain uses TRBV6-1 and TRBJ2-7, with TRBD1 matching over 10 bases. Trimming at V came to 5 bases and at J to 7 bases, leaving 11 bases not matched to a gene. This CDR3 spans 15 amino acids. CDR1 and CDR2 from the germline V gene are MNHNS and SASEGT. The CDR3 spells CASSRFRQGAEEQYF. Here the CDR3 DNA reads TGTGCCAGCAGTCGCTTCAGACAGGGGGCCGAGGAGCAGTACTTC.

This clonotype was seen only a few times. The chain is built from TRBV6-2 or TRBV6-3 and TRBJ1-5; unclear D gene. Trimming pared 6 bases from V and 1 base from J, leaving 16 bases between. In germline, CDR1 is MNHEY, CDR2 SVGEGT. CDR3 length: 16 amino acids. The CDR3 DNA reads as TGTGCCAGCAGCCGTCCGGGCAGAAGCAGCAATCAGCCCCAGCATTTT. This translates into CASSRPGRSSNQPQHF.

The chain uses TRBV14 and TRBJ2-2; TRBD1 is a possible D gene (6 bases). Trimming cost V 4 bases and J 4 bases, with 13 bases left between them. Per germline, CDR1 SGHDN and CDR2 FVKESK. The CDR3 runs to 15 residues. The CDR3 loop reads CASSPRLGGTGELFF. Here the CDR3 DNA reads TGTGCCAGCAGCCCACGTCTAGGGGGCACCGGGGAGCTGTTTTTT.

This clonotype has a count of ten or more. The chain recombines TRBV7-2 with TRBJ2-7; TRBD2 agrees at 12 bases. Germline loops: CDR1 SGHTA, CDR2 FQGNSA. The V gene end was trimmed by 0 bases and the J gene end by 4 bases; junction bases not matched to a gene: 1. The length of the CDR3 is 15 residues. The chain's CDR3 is CASSLATSGGYEQYF. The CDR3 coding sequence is TGTGCCAGCAGCTTAGCGACTAGCGGGGGTTACGAGCAGTACTTC.

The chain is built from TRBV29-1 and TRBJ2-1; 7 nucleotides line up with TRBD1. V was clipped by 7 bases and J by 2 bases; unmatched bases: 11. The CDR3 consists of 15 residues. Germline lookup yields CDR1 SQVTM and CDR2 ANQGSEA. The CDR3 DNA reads TGCAGCGCGAAAAAACGGGACAGAACCTACAATGAGCAGTTCTTC. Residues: CSAKKRDRTYNEQFF.

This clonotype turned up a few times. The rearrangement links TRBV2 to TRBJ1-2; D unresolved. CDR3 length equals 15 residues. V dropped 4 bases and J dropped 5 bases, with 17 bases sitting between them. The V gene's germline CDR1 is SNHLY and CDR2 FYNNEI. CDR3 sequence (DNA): TGTGCCAGCAGTGTGGCAGGCATAGTCCAATATGGCTACACCTTC. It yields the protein CASSVAGIVQYGYTF.

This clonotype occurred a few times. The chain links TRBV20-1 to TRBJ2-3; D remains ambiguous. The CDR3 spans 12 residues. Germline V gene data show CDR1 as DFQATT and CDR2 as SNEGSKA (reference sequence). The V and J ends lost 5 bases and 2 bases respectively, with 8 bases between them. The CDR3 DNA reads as TGCAGTGCTCGAATAAACACAGATACGCAGTATTTT. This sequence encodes CSARINTDTQYF.

CDR3 coding DNA: TGTGCCAGCAGTTATATAACTAGCGGGAGCTTATTCCGCGCGGATACGCAGTATTTT. Its translation: CASSYITSGSLFRADTQYF. The chain has TRBV27 and TRBJ2-3; 11 nucleotides agree with TRBD2. Germline V gene data show CDR1 as MNHEY and CDR2 as SMNVEV (reference sequence). V was pared by 4 bases and J by 6 bases, with 18 bases of the junction left unmatched. The CDR3 contains 19 residues.

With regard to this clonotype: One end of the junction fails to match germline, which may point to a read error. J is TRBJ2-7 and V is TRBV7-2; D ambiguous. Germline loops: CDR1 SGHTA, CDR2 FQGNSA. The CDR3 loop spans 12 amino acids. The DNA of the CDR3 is TGTGCCAGCAGCAAAAACTCCTACGAGCAGGACTTC. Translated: CASSKNSYEQDF. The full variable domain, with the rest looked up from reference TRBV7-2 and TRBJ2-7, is GAGVSQSPSNKVTEKGKDVELRCDPISGHTALYWYRQSLGQGLEFLIYFQGNSAPDKSGLPSDRFSAERTGGSVSTLTIQRTQQEDSAVYLCASSKNSYEQDFGPGTRLTVT.

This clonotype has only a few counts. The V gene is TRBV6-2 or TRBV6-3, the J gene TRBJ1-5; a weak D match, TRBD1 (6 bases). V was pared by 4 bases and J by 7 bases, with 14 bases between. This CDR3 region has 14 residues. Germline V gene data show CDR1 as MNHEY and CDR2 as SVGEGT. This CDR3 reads CASSSAGGGQPQHF. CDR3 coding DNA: TGTGCCAGCAGTTCGGCGGGAGGGGGGCAGCCCCAGCATTTT.

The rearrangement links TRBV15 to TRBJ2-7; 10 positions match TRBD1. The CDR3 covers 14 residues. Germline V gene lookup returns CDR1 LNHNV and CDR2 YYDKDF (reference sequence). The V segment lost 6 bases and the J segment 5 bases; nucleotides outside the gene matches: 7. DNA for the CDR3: TGTGCCACCAGTCTCGGGACAGGGGAACACGAGCAGTACTTC. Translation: CATSLGTGEHEQYF.

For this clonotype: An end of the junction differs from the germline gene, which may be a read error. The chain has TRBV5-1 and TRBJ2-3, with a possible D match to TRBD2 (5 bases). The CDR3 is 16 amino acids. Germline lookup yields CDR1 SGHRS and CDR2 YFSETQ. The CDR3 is CASSLQPIGSTDAQYF. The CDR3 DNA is TGCGCCAGCAGCTTACAACCGATAGGGAGCACAGATGCGCAGTATTTT.

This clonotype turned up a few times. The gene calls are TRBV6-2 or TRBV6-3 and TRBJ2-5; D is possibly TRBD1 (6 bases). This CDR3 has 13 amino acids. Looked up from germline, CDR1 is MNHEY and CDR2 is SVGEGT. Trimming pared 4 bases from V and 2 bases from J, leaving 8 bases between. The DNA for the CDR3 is TGTGCCAGCAGTTGGGACATTCAAGAGACCCAGTACTTC. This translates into CASSWDIQETQYF.

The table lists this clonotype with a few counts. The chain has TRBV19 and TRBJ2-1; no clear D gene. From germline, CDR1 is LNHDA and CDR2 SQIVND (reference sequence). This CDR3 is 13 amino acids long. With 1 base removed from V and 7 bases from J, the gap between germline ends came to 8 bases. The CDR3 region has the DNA TGTGCCAGTAGTATAGGTCCTTTTAATGAGCAGTTCTTC. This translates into CASSIGPFNEQFF.